Listed here are 28 T cell receptor beta chains from one sample, sequenced in a study of T cells in Graves' hyperthyroidism and ophthalmopathy. RNA transcripts served as the template for amplifying TCR beta CDR3 regions. A first-round RT-PCR of the TCR CDR3 used the HTBI primer set. TCRdb reprocessed the multiplex PCR reads with MiXCR, giving one entry per CDR3 protein. The table lists roughly 700,000 distinct CDR3 sequences, approximately 15% of them singletons. What was sequenced was blood. Receptors were obtained from a man aged 45 to 65 with Graves' hyperthyroidism.

There are a few counts of this clonotype. The chain joins TRBV5-4 to TRBJ1-4, with D maybe TRBD1 (6 bases). The germline V and J ends were trimmed by 0 bases and 3 bases, with 9 bases remaining between them. CDR1 and CDR2 from the germline V gene are SGHNT and YYREEE (reference sequence). CDR3 length: 15 residues. The CDR3 nucleotides are TGTGCCAGCAGCTTGGCCAACAGGGCTAATGAAAAACTGTTTTTT. Translating it yields CASSLANRANEKLFF.

This clonotype occurred many times. The CDR3 reads CASSSSFAQETQYF. The CDR3 nucleotides read TGTGCCAGCAGCTCAAGCTTTGCTCAAGAGACCCAGTACTTC. The genes are TRBV11-2 and TRBJ2-5; no clear D gene. Trimming took 4 bases from V and 2 from J, leaving 11 bases between them. Germline values: CDR1 SGHAT, CDR2 FQNNGV. There are 14 residues in the CDR3. The variable domain in full, with the rest retrieved from reference TRBV11-2 and TRBJ2-5, is EAGVAQSPRYKIIEKRQSVAFWCNPISGHATLYWYQQILGQGPKLLIQFQNNGVVDDSQLPKDRFSAERLKGVDSTLKIQPAKLEDSAVYLCASSSSFAQETQYFGPGTRLLVL.

This clonotype has at least ten counts. The chain carries TRBV7-3 and TRBJ1-1; D not resolved. The CDR3 loop spans 14 amino acids. The ends were cut back, 3 bases at V and 1 base at J, with 9 bases in the middle. The V gene's germline CDR1 is SGHTA and CDR2 FQGTGA. For the CDR3, the DNA is TGTGCCAGCAGCTTTCGTCAGACGAACACTGAAGCTTTCTTT. Encoded protein: CASSFRQTNTEAFF.

This clonotype came up many times. The chain links TRBV6-2 or TRBV6-3 to TRBJ2-3; 13 bases line up with TRBD2. This CDR3 comprises 18 residues. With V trimmed by 7 bases and J by 0 bases, 10 bases remained unmatched. Germline V gives CDR1 MNHEY, CDR2 SVGEGT. CDR3 amino acids: CASTPTSGRPDSTDTQYF. CDR3 coding DNA: TGTGCCAGCACCCCGACTAGCGGGAGGCCGGATAGCACAGATACGCAGTATTTT.

This clonotype came up many times. This chain links TRBV10-3 with TRBJ1-4, with 7 bases that match TRBD1. Looked up from germline, CDR1 is ENHRY and CDR2 is SYGVKD. V lost 10 bases to trimming and J lost 5 bases; unmatched junction nucleotides: 7. The CDR3 runs to 13 residues. The CDR3 nucleotides read TGTGCCAGCAGCGGGACAGAGAATGAAAAACTGTTTTTT. This codes for CASSGTENEKLFF.

This clonotype was recorded a few times. The V gene is TRBV7-8, the J gene TRBJ1-4, with a tentative D call TRBD1 (5 bases). Germline assignment: CDR1 SGHVS and CDR2 FQNEAQ. The CDR3 length is 16 residues. Trimming left V 5 bases short and J 4 bases short, with 17 bases between. The CDR3 DNA follows: TGTGCCAGCAGCCTACGGCCGGGACGAATTAATGAAAAACTGTTTTTT. It is translated as CASSLRPGRINEKLFF. The whole variable domain, filled in from reference TRBV7-8 and TRBJ1-4, reads GAGVSQSPRYKVAKRGQDVALRCDPISGHVSLFWYQQALGQGPEFLTYFQNEAQLDKSGLPSDRFFAERPEGSVSTLKIQRTQQEDSAVYLCASSLRPGRINEKLFFGSGTQLSVL.

The rearrangement joins TRBV13 to TRBJ2-2; TRBD2 matches 7 bases. Unmatched junction bases numbered 8, after V lost 3 bases and J lost 7 bases. Germline V lookup: CDR1 PRHDT, CDR2 FYEKMQ (reference sequence). This CDR3 has 15 residues. The CDR3 bases are TGTGCCAGCAGCTTCCTGAGCGGGAAAGGCGGGGAGCTGTTTTTT. Amino acid sequence: CASSFLSGKGGELFF.

This clonotype was counted many times. This chain links TRBV2 with TRBJ2-2, with unresolved D. This CDR3 contains 14 residues. Germline V gene data show CDR1 as SNHLY and CDR2 as FYNNEI. V lost 4 bases and J lost 6, with 12 bases in between. As DNA, the CDR3 is TGTGCCAGCAGTGGGGCAGATATGTCCGGGGAGCTGTTTTTT. Translation gives CASSGADMSGELFF.

The chain combines TRBV5-4 with TRBJ2-3, with 8 bases that match TRBD2. The germline gives CDR1 SGHNT, CDR2 YYREEE (reference sequence). The V gene end was trimmed by 4 bases and the J gene end by 2 bases; junction bases not matched to a gene: 9. The CDR3 sequence is 16 residues long. The CDR3 bases are TGTGCCAGCAGCAGGCCCTCGACTAGCGACACAGATACGCAGTATTTT. Protein product: CASSRPSTSDTDTQYF. Full variable domain (missing parts from reference TRBV5-4 and TRBJ2-3): ETGVTQSPTHLIKTRGQQVTLRCSSQSGHNTVSWYQQALGQGPQFIFQYYREEENGRGNFPPRFSGLQFPNYSSELNVNALELDDSALYLCASSRPSTSDTDTQYFGPGTRLTVL.

This clonotype was counted at least ten times. The gene calls are TRBV11-2 and TRBJ1-1; D call uncertain. Per the germline V gene, CDR1 is SGHAT and CDR2 is FQNNGV. V lost 5 bases to trimming and J lost 4 bases, with 20 bases between them. The CDR3 is made up of 16 amino acids. The CDR3 is CASSPSAGQRSTEAFF. DNA for the CDR3: TGTGCCAGCAGCCCTAGCGCCGGGCAGAGGAGCACTGAAGCTTTCTTT. Filled out from reference TRBV11-2 and TRBJ1-1, the complete variable domain reads EAGVAQSPRYKIIEKRQSVAFWCNPISGHATLYWYQQILGQGPKLLIQFQNNGVVDDSQLPKDRFSAERLKGVDSTLKIQPAKLEDSAVYLCASSPSAGQRSTEAFFGQGTRLTVV.

At least ten counts were recorded for this clonotype. CDR3 in DNA: TGCGCCAGCAGCTTGGCCGGGACAGGGTTTTATGGCTACACCTTC. Its translation: CASSLAGTGFYGYTF. The chain employs TRBV5-1 and TRBJ1-2; 9 positions agree with TRBD1. Germline CDR1 SGHRS, CDR2 YFSETQ. The CDR3 runs to 15 residues. V lost 0 bases, J lost 5 bases, and 5 bases stayed unmatched.

This clonotype showed up just a few times. The rearrangement joins TRBV5-6 to TRBJ2-7; D is possibly TRBD1 (6 bases). The CDR3 sequence is 13 residues long. Trimming shortened V by 7 bases and J by 0 bases, and 11 bases separated the two germline ends. CDR1 and CDR2 from the germline V gene are SGHDT and YYEEEE. The DNA for the CDR3 is TGTGCCAGCGGATACAGGGACTCCTACGAGCAGTACTTC. Its translation: CASGYRDSYEQYF.

This clonotype was counted at least ten times. This chain uses TRBV29-1 with TRBJ2-3; 8 bases line up with TRBD1. From germline, CDR1 is SQVTM and CDR2 ANQGSEA. The junction had 6 bases not matched to a gene; V was cut back by 7 bases and J by 3 bases. There are 13 residues in the CDR3. Written as DNA, the CDR3 is TGCAGCGCCAATCGACAGGGGACAGATACGCAGTATTTT. Its translation is CSANRQGTDTQYF.

This clonotype was seen repeatedly, ten times or more. This rearrangement joins TRBV28 to TRBJ1-4; a weak D match, TRBD1 (5 bases). Germline assignment: CDR1 MDHEN and CDR2 SYDVKM. V was pared by 2 bases and J by 4 bases, with 11 bases between. The length of the CDR3 is 15 residues. The DNA for the CDR3 is TGTGCCAGCAGTTTAGAGCAGGGCGGTAATGAAAAACTGTTTTTT. The encoded protein is CASSLEQGGNEKLFF.

Only a few counts were recorded for this clonotype. The gene calls are TRBV20-1 and TRBJ2-5, with TRBD2 as a possible D gene (5 bases). Germline V gives CDR1 DFQATT, CDR2 SNEGSKA (reference sequence). Trimming removed 0 bases from V and 5 bases from J, with 16 bases in between. CDR3 length equals 15 residues. The DNA for the CDR3 is TGCAGTGCTAGAGATGGAGGCGTAGGGTTGGAGACCCAGTACTTC. This codes for CSARDGGVGLETQYF.

The chain joins TRBV7-2 to TRBJ2-5; 10 bases agree with TRBD2. The germline CDR1 and CDR2 sequences are SGHTA and FQGNSA. This CDR3 contains 17 residues. Germline trimming cut 2 bases from V and 4 bases from J; bases unmatched to any gene: 10. The CDR3, as DNA: TGTGCCAGCAGCTTAACCAGCGGGAGGGGGGTCGGAGAGACCCAGTACTTC. This encodes CASSLTSGRGVGETQYF.

This clonotype was seen a handful of times. The chain combines TRBV29-1 with TRBJ1-3; no clear D gene. With 0 bases removed from V and 9 bases from J, the gap between germline ends came to 18 bases. The germline gives CDR1 SQVTM, CDR2 ANQGSEA. The length of the CDR3 is 15 residues. The CDR3 sequence: CSVEDGHSLLRTIYF. The CDR3 DNA is TGCAGCGTTGAAGATGGTCACAGCCTGCTTCGCACCATATATTTT.

This clonotype was observed many times. The rearrangement joins TRBV11-2 to TRBJ2-3; no reliable D call. The V end was cut by 0 bases, the J end by 4 bases, with 8 bases between. This CDR3 has 14 residues. Germline V gene data show CDR1 as SGHAT and CDR2 as FQNNGV. CDR3 sequence: CASSLEFRADTQYF. The CDR3 DNA follows: TGTGCCAGCAGCTTAGAGTTTCGGGCAGATACGCAGTATTTT. The variable domain in full, with the rest retrieved from reference TRBV11-2 and TRBJ2-3, is EAGVAQSPRYKIIEKRQSVAFWCNPISGHATLYWYQQILGQGPKLLIQFQNNGVVDDSQLPKDRFSAERLKGVDSTLKIQPAKLEDSAVYLCASSLEFRADTQYFGPGTRLTVL.

This sequence joins TRBV3-2 and TRBJ2-7; TRBD1 was called by the table and not checked on the DNA. TRBV3-2 is deemed a pseudogene. The CDR3 extends over 17 amino acids. CDR3 DNA sequence: TGTGCCAGCAGCCAAAAAGGTGGGACAGGAGGGATCTACGAGCAGTACTTC. Amino acids: CASSQKGGTGGIYEQYF.

This clonotype occurred many times. This chain links TRBV12-3 or TRBV12-4 with TRBJ2-3; weak D call: TRBD2 (5 bases). The V end lost 4 bases, the J end lost 5 bases, and 10 bases lay between the germline ends. The CDR3 sequence is 13 residues long. CDR3 protein: CASSSGLLDTQYF. CDR3 DNA sequence: TGTGCCAGCAGTTCCGGACTGCTAGATACGCAGTATTTT.

This clonotype was recorded many times. This chain uses TRBV28 with TRBJ2-5; the D gene could be TRBD1 or TRBD2 (6 bases each). From germline, CDR1 is MDHEN and CDR2 SYDVKM. V lost 7 bases and J 7 bases, leaving 16 bases between the germline ends. The CDR3 covers 13 residues. CDR3: CASNFEGEVTQYF. As DNA, the CDR3 is TGTGCCAGCAATTTCGAGGGGGAGGTGACCCAGTACTTC.

At least ten counts were recorded for this clonotype. The chain uses TRBV28 and TRBJ1-1; D is possibly TRBD1 (6 bases). Per the germline V gene, CDR1 is MDHEN and CDR2 is SYDVKM. CDR3 length equals 11 residues. V lost 3 bases and J 13 bases, leaving 12 bases between the germline ends. As DNA, the CDR3 is TGTGCCAGCAGTTTTCCCAGGGGCGGTTTCTTT. Encoded protein: CASSFPRGGFF.

This clonotype has ten or more counts. The chain recombines TRBV11-3 with TRBJ2-1; perhaps TRBD1 as D (6 bases). This CDR3 has 16 residues. Germline CDR1 is SGHNT and CDR2 is YENEEA. The V end lost 0 bases, the J end lost 3 bases, and 12 bases lay between the germline ends. The CDR3 sequence: CASSLDARGYYNEQFF. CDR3 DNA: TGTGCCAGCAGCTTAGATGCCAGGGGTTACTACAATGAGCAGTTCTTC.

At least ten counts were recorded for this clonotype. This sequence joins TRBV28 and TRBJ2-7; TRBD1 matches 8 bases. CDR1 is MDHEN, CDR2 SYDVKM, per germline. The CDR3 spans 11 residues. The chain's CDR3 is CATDRDFEQYF. DNA for the CDR3: TGTGCGACGGACAGGGACTTCGAGCAGTACTTC.

This clonotype was counted ten times or more. V is TRBV10-3 and J is TRBJ2-7, with TRBD2 matching over 12 bases. Trimming at V came to 8 bases and at J to 7 bases, leaving 9 bases not matched to a gene. Per the germline V gene, CDR1 is ENHRY and CDR2 is SYGVKD. The CDR3 totals 14 residues. CDR3 sequence: CAIGRLAGVGEQYF. CDR3 DNA: TGTGCCATCGGAAGACTAGCGGGAGTTGGAGAGCAGTACTTC.

This clonotype was seen a few times. The V gene is TRBV29-1, the J gene TRBJ2-7; D may match TRBD1 or TRBD2 (5 bases each). Germline loops: CDR1 SQVTM, CDR2 ANQGSEA. This CDR3 is 13 amino acids long. The V end lost 4 bases, the J end lost 7 bases, and 17 bases lay between the germline ends. CDR3 sequence reads: CSVGGRDLVEQYF. CDR3 sequence (DNA): TGCAGCGTTGGGGGCAGGGACCTTGTGGAGCAGTACTTC.

This clonotype was found a few times. The V call is TRBV9, the J call TRBJ2-2; TRBD2 aligns across 9 bases. The CDR3 loop spans 16 amino acids. V was pared by 0 bases and J by 1 base, with 1 base of the junction left unmatched. The germline CDR1 and CDR2 sequences are SGDLS and YYNGEE. CDR3 nucleotide sequence: TGTGCCAGCAGCGTAGCGACTAGCGGGAACACCGGGGAGCTGTTTTTT. Translation: CASSVATSGNTGELFF.

This clonotype was detected only a few times. The chain links TRBV5-5 to TRBJ1-5, with D hard to call. Germline V gene sequence: CDR1 SGHKS, CDR2 YYEKEE (reference sequence). V lost 4 bases, J lost 2 bases, and 16 bases lay in between. The CDR3 totals 16 residues. For the CDR3, the DNA is TGTGCCAGCAGCCGCGGGCTTATTACAGGCAATCAGCCCCAGCATTTT. Its protein is CASSRGLITGNQPQHF.